The rows below give T cell receptor beta chains drawn from one sample of a study of blood T cell repertoires in COVID-19. Method: immunoSEQ multiplex PCR; TCRdb's copy keeps in-frame clones and lacks some. The sample yields more than 65,000 clones, 82% seen once. Sequenced input: peripheral blood. Receptors originate from a human donor in a cohort sampled during active COVID-19. The CDR3 runs from the conserved cysteine through the conserved F or W. The D gene is left open where the match is weak. Size values are once, few and many counts, or a class for expanded clones, and some rows have none.

D: TRBD1; V: TRBV23-1; size: NA; J: TRBJ1-2; DNA: TGCGCCAGCAGTCAATCAAAGGGGGCCCGGGGCTACACCTTC; CDR3: CASSQSKGARGYTF
D: TRBD1; V: TRBV6-5; size: NA; J: TRBJ1-1; DNA: TGTGCCAGCAGACCAGGGGGGACTGAAGCTTTCTTT; CDR3: CASRPGGTEAFF
D: NA; V: TRBV7-3; size: few; J: TRBJ1-2; DNA: TGTGCCAGCAGCTTGGAGCGAGGGCATGGCTACACCTTC; CDR3: CASSLERGHGYTF
D: NA; V: TRBV5-1; size: NA; J: TRBJ1-2; DNA: TGCGCCAGCAGCCCGCAGAGGGTCCTCTATGGCTACACCTTC; CDR3: CASSPQRVLYGYTF
D: NA; V: TRBV12-3/TRBV12-4; size: NA; J: TRBJ1-2; DNA: TGTGCCAGCAGTTTAACAGCCTATGGCTACACCTTC; CDR3: CASSLTAYGYTF
D: TRBD2; V: TRBV7-2; size: NA; J: TRBJ2-7; DNA: TGTGCCAGCAGCTTCGGGTTCAGCGGGGGGGCTGTGCAGTACTTC; CDR3: CASSFGFSGGAVQYF
D: NA; V: TRBV7-2; size: few; J: TRBJ1-1; DNA: TGTGCCAGCAGCTTACAAATGAACACTGAAGCTTTCTTT; CDR3: CASSLQMNTEAFF
D: TRBD2; V: TRBV4-2; size: NA; J: TRBJ2-7; DNA: TGTGCCAGCAGCCAAGTGGGCGGGGGACGAAACGGATACGAGCAGTACTTC; CDR3: CASSQVGGGRNGYEQYF
D: TRBD1; V: TRBV19; size: NA; J: TRBJ1-5; DNA: TGTGCCAGTAGTTGGACAGGGGAGAATCAGCCCCAGCATTTT; CDR3: CASSWTGENQPQHF
D: NA; V: TRBV5-1; size: once; J: TRBJ1-1; DNA: TGCGCCAGCAGCTTCCGGCAGGGTTGGAACACTGAAGCTTTCTTT; CDR3: CASSFRQGWNTEAFF
D: NA; V: TRBV3-1/TRBV3-2; size: once; J: TRBJ1-5; DNA: TGTGCCACCTCACAACAGTTCAATCAGCCCCAGCATTTT; CDR3: CATSQQFNQPQHF
D: TRBD1; V: TRBV6-1; size: NA; J: TRBJ1-5; DNA: TGTGCCAGCAGTGAACAGGGGGCGATCGTTCAGCCCCAGCATTTT; CDR3: CASSEQGAIVQPQHF
D: NA; V: TRBV24-1; size: NA; J: TRBJ1-5; DNA: TGTGCCACCAGTGATTCGGGATCTCAGCCCCAGCATTTT; CDR3: CATSDSGSQPQHF
D: NA; V: TRBV25-1; size: NA; J: TRBJ1-4; DNA: TGTGCCAGCAGTTATCTCTTACAGGGACGACCTGAAAAACTGTTTTTT; CDR3: CASSYLLQGRPEKLFF
D: TRBD1; V: TRBV5-1; size: NA; J: TRBJ1-4; DNA: TGCGCCAGCAGTCCGGACAGGGTAAATGAAAAACTGTTTTTT; CDR3: CASSPDRVNEKLFF